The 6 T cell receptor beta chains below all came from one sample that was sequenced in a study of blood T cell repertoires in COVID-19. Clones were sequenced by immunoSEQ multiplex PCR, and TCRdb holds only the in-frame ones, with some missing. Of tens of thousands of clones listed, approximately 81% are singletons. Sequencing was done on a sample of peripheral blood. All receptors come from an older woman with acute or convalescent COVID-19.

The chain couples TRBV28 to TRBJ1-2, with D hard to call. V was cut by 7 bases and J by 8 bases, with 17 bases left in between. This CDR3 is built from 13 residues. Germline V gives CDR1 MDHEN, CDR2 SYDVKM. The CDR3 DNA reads TGTGCCAGCATCTCAGCCCAAGCGAGGGGCTACACCTTC. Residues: CASISAQARGYTF.

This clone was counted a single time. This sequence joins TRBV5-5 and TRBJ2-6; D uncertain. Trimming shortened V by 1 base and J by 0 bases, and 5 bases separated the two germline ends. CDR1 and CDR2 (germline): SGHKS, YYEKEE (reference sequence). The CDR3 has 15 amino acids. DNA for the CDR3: TGTGCCAGCAGCTTGTTAATCTCTGGGGCCAACGTCCTGACTTTC. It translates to CASSLLISGANVLTF.

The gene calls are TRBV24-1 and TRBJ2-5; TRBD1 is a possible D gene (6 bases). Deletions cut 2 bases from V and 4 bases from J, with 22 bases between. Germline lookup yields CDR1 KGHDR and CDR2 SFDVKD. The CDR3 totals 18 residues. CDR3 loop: CATSDSGQLTLLRETQYF. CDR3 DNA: TGTGCCACCAGTGATTCGGGACAATTGACCCTCTTGCGAGAGACCCAGTACTTC.

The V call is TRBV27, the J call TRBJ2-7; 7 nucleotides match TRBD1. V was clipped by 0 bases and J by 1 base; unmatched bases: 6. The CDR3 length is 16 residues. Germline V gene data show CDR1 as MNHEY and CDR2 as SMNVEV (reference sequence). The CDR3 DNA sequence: TGTGCCAGCAGTTTATCCCCACGCAGGGGGTCCTACGAGCAGTACTTC. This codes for CASSLSPRRGSYEQYF.

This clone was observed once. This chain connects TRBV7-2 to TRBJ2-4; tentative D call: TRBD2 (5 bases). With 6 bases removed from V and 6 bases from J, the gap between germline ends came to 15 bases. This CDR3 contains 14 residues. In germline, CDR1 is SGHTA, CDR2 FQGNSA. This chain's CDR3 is CASSSATSSNIQYF. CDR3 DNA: TGTGCCAGCAGTTCCGCAACTAGTTCAAACATTCAGTACTTC.

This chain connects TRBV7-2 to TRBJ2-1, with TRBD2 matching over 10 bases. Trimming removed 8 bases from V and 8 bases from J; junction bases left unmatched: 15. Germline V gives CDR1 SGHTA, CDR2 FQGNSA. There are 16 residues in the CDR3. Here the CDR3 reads CASRGMGTSAKDEQFF. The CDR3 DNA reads TGTGCCAGCCGCGGAATGGGGACTAGCGCTAAGGATGAGCAGTTCTTC.